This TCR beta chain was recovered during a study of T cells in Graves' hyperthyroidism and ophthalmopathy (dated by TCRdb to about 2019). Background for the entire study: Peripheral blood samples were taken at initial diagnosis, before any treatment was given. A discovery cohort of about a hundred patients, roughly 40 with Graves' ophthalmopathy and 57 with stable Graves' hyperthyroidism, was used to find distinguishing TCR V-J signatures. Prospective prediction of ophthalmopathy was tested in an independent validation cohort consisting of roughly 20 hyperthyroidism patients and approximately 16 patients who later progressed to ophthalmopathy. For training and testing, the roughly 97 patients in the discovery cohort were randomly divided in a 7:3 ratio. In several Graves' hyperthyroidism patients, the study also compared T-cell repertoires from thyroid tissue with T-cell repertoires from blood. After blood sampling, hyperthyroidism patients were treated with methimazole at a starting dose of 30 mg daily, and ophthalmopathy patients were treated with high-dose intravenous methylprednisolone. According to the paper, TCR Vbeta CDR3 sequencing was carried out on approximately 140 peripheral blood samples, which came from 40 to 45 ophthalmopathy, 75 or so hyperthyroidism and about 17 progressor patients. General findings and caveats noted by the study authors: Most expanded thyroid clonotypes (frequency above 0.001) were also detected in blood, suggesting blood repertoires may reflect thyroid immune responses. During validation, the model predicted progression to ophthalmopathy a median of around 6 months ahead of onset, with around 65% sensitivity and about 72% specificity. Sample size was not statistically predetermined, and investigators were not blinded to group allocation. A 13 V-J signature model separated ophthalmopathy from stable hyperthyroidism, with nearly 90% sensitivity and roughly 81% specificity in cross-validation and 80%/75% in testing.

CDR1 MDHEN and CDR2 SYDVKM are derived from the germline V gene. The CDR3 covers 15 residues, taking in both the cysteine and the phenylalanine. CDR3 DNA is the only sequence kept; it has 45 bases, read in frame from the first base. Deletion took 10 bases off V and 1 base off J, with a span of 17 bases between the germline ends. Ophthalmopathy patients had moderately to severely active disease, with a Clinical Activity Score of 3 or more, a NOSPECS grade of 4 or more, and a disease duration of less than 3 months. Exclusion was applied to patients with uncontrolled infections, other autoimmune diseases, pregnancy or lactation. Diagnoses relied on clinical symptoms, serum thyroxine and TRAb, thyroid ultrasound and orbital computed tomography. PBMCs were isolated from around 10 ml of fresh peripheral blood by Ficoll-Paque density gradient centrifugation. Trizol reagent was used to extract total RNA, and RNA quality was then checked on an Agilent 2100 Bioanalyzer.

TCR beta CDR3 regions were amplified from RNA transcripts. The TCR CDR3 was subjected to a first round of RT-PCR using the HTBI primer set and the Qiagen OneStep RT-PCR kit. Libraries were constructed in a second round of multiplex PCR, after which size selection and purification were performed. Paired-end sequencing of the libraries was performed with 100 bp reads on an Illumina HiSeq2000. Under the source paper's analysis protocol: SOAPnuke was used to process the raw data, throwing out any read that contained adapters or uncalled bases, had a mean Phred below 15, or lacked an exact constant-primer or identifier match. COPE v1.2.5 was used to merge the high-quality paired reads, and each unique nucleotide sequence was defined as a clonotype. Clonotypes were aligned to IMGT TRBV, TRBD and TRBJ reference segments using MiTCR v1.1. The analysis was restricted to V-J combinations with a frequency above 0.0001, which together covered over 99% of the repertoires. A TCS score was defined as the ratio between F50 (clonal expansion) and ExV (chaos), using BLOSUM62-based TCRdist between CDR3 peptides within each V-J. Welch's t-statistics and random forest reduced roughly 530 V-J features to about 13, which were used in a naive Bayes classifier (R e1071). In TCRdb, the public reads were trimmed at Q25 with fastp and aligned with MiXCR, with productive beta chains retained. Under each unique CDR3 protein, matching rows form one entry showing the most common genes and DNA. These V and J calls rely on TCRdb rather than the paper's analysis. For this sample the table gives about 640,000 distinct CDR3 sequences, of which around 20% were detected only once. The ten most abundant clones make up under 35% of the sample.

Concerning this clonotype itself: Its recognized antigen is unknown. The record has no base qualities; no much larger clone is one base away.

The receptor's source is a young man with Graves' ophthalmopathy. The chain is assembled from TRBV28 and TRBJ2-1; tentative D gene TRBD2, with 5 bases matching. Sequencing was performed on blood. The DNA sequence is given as TGTGCCATAAACAGCGGAACCCTTTCCTACAATGAGCAGTTCTTC. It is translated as CAINSGTLSYNEQFF.